This is a list of T cell receptor beta chains from one sample in a study of T-cell memory formation after mild COVID-19. TCRdb analysed the 5' RACE reads with MiXCR anew, one entry per CDR3 protein. Among 400,000 to 500,000 distinct CDR3 sequences listed, approximately 20% were seen once. The sample taken for sequencing was PBMCs or a T cell subset sorted from them (not recorded which). The source is an adult woman who had mild COVID-19 (a few samples of this study predate the infection). Cell type and time point are not known. The CDR3 runs from the conserved cysteine through the conserved F or W. A D gene is named only where the DNA matches it firmly. Rows give clone size only sometimes, using once, few, many, or a class for an expanded clone.

TRBJ1-4 | TRBV2 | few | NA | TGTGCCAGCAGCGTGTATTGGTCGACTAATGAAAAACTGTTTTTT | CASSVYWSTNEKLFF
TRBJ1-5 | TRBV12-3/TRBV12-4 | few | NA | TGTGCCAGCAGTTTAGTAGGTGGGCAATCCAATCAGCCCCAGCATTTT | CASSLVGGQSNQPQHF
TRBJ1-1 | TRBV7-8 | few | NA | TGTGCCAGCAGCTTAGAAGGGGGGCACGACACTGAAGCTTTCTTT | CASSLEGGHDTEAFF
TRBJ1-2 | TRBV4-1 | few | TRBD1 | TGCGCCAGCAGCCCGGACAGGACCATACACTATGGCTACACCTTC | CASSPDRTIHYGYTF
TRBJ1-1 | TRBV7-2 | NA | NA | TGTGCCAGCAGTCGCCTAGGGGGGGGGACTGAAGCTTTCTTT | CASSRLGGGTEAFF
TRBJ2-1 | TRBV29-1 | NA | TRBD1 | TGCAGCGTTGGAGGGACAGGGGGGGTCTTC | CSVGGTGGVF
TRBJ1-5 | TRBV20-1 | few | NA | TGCAGTGCTAGCGGGACTAGCAATCAGCCCCAGCATTTT | CSASGTSNQPQHF
TRBJ2-7 | TRBV20-1 | NA | NA | TGCAGTGTTCGACCGCGTTCCGGCTACGAGCAGTACTTC | CSVRPRSGYEQYF
TRBJ1-5 | TRBV12-3/TRBV12-4 | NA | TRBD1 | TGTGCCAGCAGTGTGACAGGGGGTGGCAATCAGCCCCAGCATTTT | CASSVTGGGNQPQHF
TRBJ1-1 | TRBV20-1 | few | NA | TGCAGTGCTAGGATTCCGACACCGAACACTGAAGCTTTCTTT | CSARIPTPNTEAFF
TRBJ2-1 | TRBV6-2/TRBV6-3 | NA | TRBD2 | TGTGCCAGCAGTGGACTAGCGGGAGAGAATGAGCAGTTCTTC | CASSGLAGENEQFF
TRBJ1-1 | TRBV2 | NA | NA | TGTGCCAGCAGTGAAGCCAGGTTTGAAGCTTTCTTT | CASSEARFEAFF
TRBJ1-6 | TRBV7-2 | many | TRBD1 | TGTGCCAGCAGCTTCCGACAGGGGGCTGGGTCACCCCTCCACTTT | CASSFRQGAGSPLHF
TRBJ1-5 | TRBV30 | NA | NA | TGTGCCTGGAGTGTCTTCCTGAATCAGCCCCAGCATTTT | CAWSVFLNQPQHF
TRBJ2-1 | TRBV20-1 | few | NA | TGCAGTGCTAGTATTGGCCCACGTCGTTACAATGAGCAGTTCTTC | CSASIGPRRYNEQFF
TRBJ1-1 | TRBV2 | NA | TRBD1 | TGTGCCAGCCACAGGGGGCTCACTGAAGCTTTCTTT | CASHRGLTEAFF
TRBJ2-7 | TRBV2 | NA | NA | TGTGCCAGCCGGGACACCGGCTCCTACGAGCAGTACTTC | CASRDTGSYEQYF
TRBJ2-2 | TRBV7-7 | many | NA | TGTGCTAGCAGCCTTGACGGAACCGGGGAGCTGTTTTTT | CASSLDGTGELFF
TRBJ2-3 | TRBV4-1 | NA | TRBD1 | TGCGCCAGCAGCCAAGTAGGCTACCGAGACAGGGGGAAACCGGATACGCAGTATTTT | CASSQVGYRDRGKPDTQYF
TRBJ1-5 | TRBV6-6 | few | NA | TGTGCCAGCAGTACCCGACAGGGCAATCAGCCCCAGCATTTT | CASSTRQGNQPQHF
TRBJ2-1 | TRBV5-1 | few | NA | TGCGCCAGCACCCTAAGAAATGAGCAGTTCTTC | CASTLRNEQFF
TRBJ2-1 | TRBV5-1 | many | TRBD2 | TGCGCCAGCAGCATACGGCCGTCGAGCGGGGTAAGAATGAGAACCTACAATGAGCAGTTCTTC | CASSIRPSSGVRMRTYNEQFF